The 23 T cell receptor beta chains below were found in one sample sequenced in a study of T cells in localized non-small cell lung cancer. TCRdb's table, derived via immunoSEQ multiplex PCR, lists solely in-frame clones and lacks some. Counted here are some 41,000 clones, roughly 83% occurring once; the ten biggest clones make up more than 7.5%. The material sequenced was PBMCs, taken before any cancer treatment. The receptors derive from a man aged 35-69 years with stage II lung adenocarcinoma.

The CDR3 region is CASSPAGTSTDTQYF. The CDR3 region has the DNA TGCGCCAGCAGTCCCGCAGGGACTAGCACAGATACGCAGTATTTT. The chain links TRBV5-1 to TRBJ2-3; maybe TRBD2 (6 bases). Germline V gene sequence: CDR1 SGHRS, CDR2 YFSETQ. Trimming took off 5 bases at V and 0 bases at J, with 13 bases between the two ends. The CDR3 totals 15 residues. The full variable domain, rest sourced from reference TRBV5-1 and TRBJ2-3, is KAGVTQTPRYLIKTRGQQVTLSCSPISGHRSVSWYQQTPGQGLQFLFEYFSETQRNKGNFPGRFSGRQFSNSRSEMNVSTLELGDSALYLCASSPAGTSTDTQYFGPGTRLTVL.

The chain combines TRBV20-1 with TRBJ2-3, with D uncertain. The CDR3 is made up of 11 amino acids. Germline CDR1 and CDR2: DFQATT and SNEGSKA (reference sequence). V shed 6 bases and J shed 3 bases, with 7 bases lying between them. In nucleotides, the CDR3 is TGCAGTGCCCAACCTACAGATACGCAGTATTTT. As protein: CSAQPTDTQYF.

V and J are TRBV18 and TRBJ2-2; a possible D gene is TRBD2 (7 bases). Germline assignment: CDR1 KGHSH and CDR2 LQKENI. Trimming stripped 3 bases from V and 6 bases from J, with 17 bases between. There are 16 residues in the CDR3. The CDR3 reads CASSPPRRGPPGELFF. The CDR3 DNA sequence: TGTGCCAGCTCACCGCCCCGGCGGGGGCCGCCCGGGGAGCTGTTTTTT.

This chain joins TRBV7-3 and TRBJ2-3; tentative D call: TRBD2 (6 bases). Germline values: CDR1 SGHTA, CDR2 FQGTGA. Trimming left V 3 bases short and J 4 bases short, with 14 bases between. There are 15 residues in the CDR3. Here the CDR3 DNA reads TGTGCCAGCAGCTTTAGGGGCTCTAGCGCAGATACGCAGTATTTT. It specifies CASSFRGSSADTQYF.

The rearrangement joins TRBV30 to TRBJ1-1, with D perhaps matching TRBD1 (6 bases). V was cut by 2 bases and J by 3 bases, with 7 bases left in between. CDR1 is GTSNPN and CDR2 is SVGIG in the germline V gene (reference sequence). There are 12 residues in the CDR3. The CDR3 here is CAWSSGDTEAFF. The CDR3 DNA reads TGTGCCTGGAGTTCAGGGGACACTGAAGCTTTCTTT.

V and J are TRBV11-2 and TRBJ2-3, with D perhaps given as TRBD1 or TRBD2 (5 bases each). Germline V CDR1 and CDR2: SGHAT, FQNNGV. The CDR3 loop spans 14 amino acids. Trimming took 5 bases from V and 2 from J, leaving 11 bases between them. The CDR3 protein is CASSPRETTDTQYF. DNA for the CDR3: TGTGCCAGCAGCCCCAGGGAGACCACAGATACGCAGTATTTT.

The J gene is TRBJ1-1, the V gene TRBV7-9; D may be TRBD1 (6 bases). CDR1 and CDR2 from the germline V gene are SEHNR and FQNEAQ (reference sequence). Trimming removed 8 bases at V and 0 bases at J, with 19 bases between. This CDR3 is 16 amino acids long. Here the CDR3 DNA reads TGTGCCAGCCAGGGGCAGTCCCTAGTCATGAACACTGAAGCTTTCTTT. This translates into CASQGQSLVMNTEAFF. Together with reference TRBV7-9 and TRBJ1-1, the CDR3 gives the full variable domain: DTGVSQNPRHKITKRGQNVTFRCDPISEHNRLYWYRQTLGQGPEFLTYFQNEAQLEKSRLLSDRFSAERPKGSFSTLEIQRTEQGDSAMYLCASQGQSLVMNTEAFFGQGTRLTVV.

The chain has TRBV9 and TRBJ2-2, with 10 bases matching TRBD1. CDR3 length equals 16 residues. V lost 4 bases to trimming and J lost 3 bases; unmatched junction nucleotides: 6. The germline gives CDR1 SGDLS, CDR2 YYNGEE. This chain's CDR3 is CASSKTGGADTGELFF. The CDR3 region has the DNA TGTGCCAGCAGCAAGACAGGGGGCGCGGACACCGGGGAGCTGTTTTTT.

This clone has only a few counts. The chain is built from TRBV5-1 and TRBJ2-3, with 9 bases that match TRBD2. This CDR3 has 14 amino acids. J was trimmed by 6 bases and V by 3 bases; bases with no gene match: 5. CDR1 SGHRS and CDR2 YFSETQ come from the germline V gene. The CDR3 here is CASSYGLASDTQYF. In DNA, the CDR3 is TGCGCCAGCAGCTACGGACTAGCGTCTGATACGCAGTATTTT.

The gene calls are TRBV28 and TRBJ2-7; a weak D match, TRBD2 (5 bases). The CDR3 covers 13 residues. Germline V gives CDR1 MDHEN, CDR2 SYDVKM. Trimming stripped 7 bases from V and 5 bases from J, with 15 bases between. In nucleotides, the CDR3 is TGTGCCAGCACCCGGGGAACTGAGGACGAGCAGTACTTC. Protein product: CASTRGTEDEQYF.

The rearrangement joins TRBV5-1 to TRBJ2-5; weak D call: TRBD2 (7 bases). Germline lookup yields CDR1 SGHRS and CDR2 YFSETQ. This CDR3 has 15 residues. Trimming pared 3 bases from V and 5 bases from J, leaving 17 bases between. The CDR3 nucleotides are TGCGCCAGCAGCTGGGAAGGGGGGGCCGTGGAGACCCAGTACTTC. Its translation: CASSWEGGAVETQYF.

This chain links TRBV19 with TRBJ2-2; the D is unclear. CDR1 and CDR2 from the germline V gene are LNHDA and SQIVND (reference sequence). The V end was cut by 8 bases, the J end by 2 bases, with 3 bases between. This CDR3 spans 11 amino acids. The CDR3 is CASSNTGELFF. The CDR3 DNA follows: TGTGCCAGTTCCAACACCGGGGAGCTGTTTTTT.

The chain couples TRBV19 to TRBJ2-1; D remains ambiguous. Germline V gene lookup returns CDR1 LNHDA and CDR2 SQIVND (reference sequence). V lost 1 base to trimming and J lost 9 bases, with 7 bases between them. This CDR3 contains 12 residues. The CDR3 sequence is CASSIVAREQFF. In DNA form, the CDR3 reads TGTGCCAGTAGTATAGTAGCACGTGAGCAGTTCTTC.

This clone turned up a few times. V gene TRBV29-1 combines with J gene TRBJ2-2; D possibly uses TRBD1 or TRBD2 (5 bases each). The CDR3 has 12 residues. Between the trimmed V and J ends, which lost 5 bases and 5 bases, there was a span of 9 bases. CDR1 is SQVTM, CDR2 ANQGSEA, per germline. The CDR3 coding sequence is TGCAGCGTTTCCTGGGGGACCGGGGAGCTGTTTTTT. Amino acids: CSVSWGTGELFF.

The CDR3 DNA follows: TGTGCCAGCAGCTCCAGGGGGCGCGGCACCGGGGAGCTGTTTTTT. This translates into CASSSRGRGTGELFF. The chain uses TRBV11-3 and TRBJ2-2; 8 bases align to TRBD1. The V segment lost 4 bases and the J segment 4 bases; nucleotides outside the gene matches: 5. Germline V gene data show CDR1 as SGHNT and CDR2 as YENEEA. This CDR3 has 15 amino acids.

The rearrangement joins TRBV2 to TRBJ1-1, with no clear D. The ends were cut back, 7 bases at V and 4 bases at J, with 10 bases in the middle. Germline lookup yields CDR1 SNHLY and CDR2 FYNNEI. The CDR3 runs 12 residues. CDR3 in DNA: TGTGCCAGCAACGGCGGGCGCACTGAAGCTTTCTTT. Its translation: CASNGGRTEAFF.

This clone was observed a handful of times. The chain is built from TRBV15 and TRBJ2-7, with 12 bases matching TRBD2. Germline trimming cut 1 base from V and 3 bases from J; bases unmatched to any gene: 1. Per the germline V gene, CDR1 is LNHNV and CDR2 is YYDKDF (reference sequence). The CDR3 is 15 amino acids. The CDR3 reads CATSRGTSGNYEQYF. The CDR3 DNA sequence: TGTGCCACCAGCAGAGGGACTAGCGGGAACTACGAGCAGTACTTC.

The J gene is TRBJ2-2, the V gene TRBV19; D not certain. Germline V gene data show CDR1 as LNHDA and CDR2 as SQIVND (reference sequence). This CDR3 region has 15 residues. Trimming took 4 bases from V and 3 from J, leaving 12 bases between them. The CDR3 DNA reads TGTGCCAGTAGTAATCCCCCCACGGACACCGGGGAGCTGTTTTTT. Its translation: CASSNPPTDTGELFF.

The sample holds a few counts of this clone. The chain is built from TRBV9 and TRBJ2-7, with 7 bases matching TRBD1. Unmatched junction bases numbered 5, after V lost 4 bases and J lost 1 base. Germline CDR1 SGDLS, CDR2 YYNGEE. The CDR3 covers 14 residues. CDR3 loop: CASSPGQDSYEQYF. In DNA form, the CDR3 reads TGTGCCAGCAGCCCCGGACAGGATTCCTACGAGCAGTACTTC.

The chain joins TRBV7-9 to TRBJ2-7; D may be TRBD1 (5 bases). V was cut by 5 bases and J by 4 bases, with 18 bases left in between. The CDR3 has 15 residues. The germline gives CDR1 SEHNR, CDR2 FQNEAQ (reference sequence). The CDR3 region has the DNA TGTGCCAGCAGCCCCAGGGCAGGGAACGTTTACGAGCAGTACTTC. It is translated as CASSPRAGNVYEQYF.

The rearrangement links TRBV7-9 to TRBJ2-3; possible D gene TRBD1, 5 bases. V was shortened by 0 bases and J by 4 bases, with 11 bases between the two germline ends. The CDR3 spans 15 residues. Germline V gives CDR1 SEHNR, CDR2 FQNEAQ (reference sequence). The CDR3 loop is CASSLAGQGPDTQYF. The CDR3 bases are TGTGCCAGCAGCTTAGCAGGTCAGGGCCCAGATACGCAGTATTTT.

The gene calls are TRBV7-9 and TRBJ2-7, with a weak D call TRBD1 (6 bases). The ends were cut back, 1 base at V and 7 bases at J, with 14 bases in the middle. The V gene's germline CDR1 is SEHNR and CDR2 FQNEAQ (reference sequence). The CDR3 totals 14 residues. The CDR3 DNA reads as TGTGCCAGCAGCTTAGTGGGGGCGGCCCTGGAGCAGTACTTC. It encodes CASSLVGAALEQYF.

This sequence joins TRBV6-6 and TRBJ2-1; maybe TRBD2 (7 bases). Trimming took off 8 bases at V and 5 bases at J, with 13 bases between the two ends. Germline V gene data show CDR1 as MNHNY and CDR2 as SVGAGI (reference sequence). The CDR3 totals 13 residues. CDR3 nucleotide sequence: TGTGCCAGCGGGGGGGCGCCAAACAATGAGCAGTTCTTC. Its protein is CASGGAPNNEQFF.